This is a list of T cell receptor beta chains from one sample in a study of cytomegalovirus exposure and HLA in healthy donors. The table came from immunoSEQ multiplex PCR; TCRdb's copy has only in-frame clones and leaves some out. Here the sample spans roughly 150,000 clones, 60% to 80% being singletons. Sequencing input: PBMCs. These TCRs come from a male donor in good health and CMV-seronegative. The CDR3 runs from the conserved cysteine through the conserved F or W. A D gene is named only where the DNA matches it firmly.

v_gene: TRBV7-2
d_gene: TRBD1
CDR3aa: CASSPTQGANTGELFF

v_gene: TRBV9
d_gene: NA
CDR3aa: CASSQQRAGTEAFF

v_gene: TRBV13
d_gene: TRBD2
CDR3aa: CASSFSGAQETQYF

v_gene: TRBV5-6
d_gene: TRBD1
CDR3aa: CASSGGAVLQGDYGYTF

v_gene: TRBV6-4
d_gene: TRBD1
CDR3aa: CASSDHPWVPGQIMNTEAFF

v_gene: TRBV13
d_gene: TRBD1
CDR3aa: CASSLGQGQETQYF

v_gene: TRBV10-3
d_gene: TRBD2
CDR3aa: CAITTGLAGGNTGELFF

v_gene: TRBV6-1
d_gene: TRBD1
CDR3aa: CASSGTGPNQPQHF

v_gene: TRBV28
d_gene: NA
CDR3aa: CASSPAQGGANYGYTF

v_gene: TRBV28
d_gene: TRBD1
CDR3aa: CASTQGQATYEQYF

v_gene: TRBV15
d_gene: NA
CDR3aa: CATSRDRSSNTEAFF

v_gene: TRBV2
d_gene: TRBD1
CDR3aa: CASSLVDRVRSDTQYF

v_gene: TRBV18
d_gene: TRBD1
CDR3aa: CASSPTGGDGYTF

v_gene: TRBV30
d_gene: NA
CDR3aa: CASKREETQYF

v_gene: TRBV9
d_gene: NA
CDR3aa: CASSVGSQATYGYTF

v_gene: TRBV19
d_gene: NA
CDR3aa: CASNHRGNTEAFF

v_gene: TRBV6-4
d_gene: NA
CDR3aa: CASSEGAILDTDTQYF

v_gene: TRBV19
d_gene: TRBD1
CDR3aa: CASSKRDRGFEQYF

v_gene: TRBV7-2
d_gene: TRBD1
CDR3aa: CASSLEGQRTGWVETQYF

v_gene: TRBV5-5
d_gene: NA
CDR3aa: CASSPNPTEIYGYTF

v_gene: TRBV5-1
d_gene: TRBD2
CDR3aa: CASSLPSGEAYEQYF

v_gene: TRBV19
d_gene: TRBD2
CDR3aa: CASSFGLAGVAHEQYF

v_gene: TRBV6-1
d_gene: NA
CDR3aa: CASSDLLEGTEAFF

v_gene: TRBV5-1
d_gene: NA
CDR3aa: CASSLAGVNEQFF

v_gene: TRBV18
d_gene: TRBD1
CDR3aa: CASSPATGGGQPQHF

v_gene: TRBV27
d_gene: TRBD1
CDR3aa: CASSLKDRANSPLHF

v_gene: TRBV4-1
d_gene: TRBD2
CDR3aa: CASSQERSLTSGRANEQYF

v_gene: TRBV7-2
d_gene: NA
CDR3aa: CASSSLTDIYGYTF

v_gene: TRBV7-9
d_gene: TRBD2
CDR3aa: CASSYGLAGVYEQYF

v_gene: TRBV6-6
d_gene: TRBD1
CDR3aa: CASTQDRKAYEQYF

v_gene: TRBV7-2
d_gene: TRBD1
CDR3aa: CASSRQGYEQYF

v_gene: TRBV2
d_gene: TRBD1
CDR3aa: CASMTGQGTDTQYF

v_gene: TRBV6-5
d_gene: NA
CDR3aa: CASKGRERGQPQHF

v_gene: TRBV25-1
d_gene: NA
CDR3aa: CASSEGSIGYTF

v_gene: TRBV27
d_gene: TRBD1
CDR3aa: CASSSSRPRPGQGNTEAFF

v_gene: TRBV18
d_gene: TRBD2
CDR3aa: CASSPRLAGDNEQFF

v_gene: TRBV4-3
d_gene: TRBD1
CDR3aa: CASSQVGTGRTEQYF

v_gene: TRBV28
d_gene: NA
CDR3aa: CASTRGSSYNSPLHF

v_gene: TRBV2
d_gene: TRBD1
CDR3aa: CASNSEGASTEAFF

v_gene: TRBV21-1
d_gene: NA
CDR3aa: CASSKEAAGGYYGYTF

v_gene: TRBV5-4
d_gene: NA
CDR3aa: CASSFPAGELFF